These 25 T cell receptor beta chains were sequenced from one sample in a study of OX40 agonist ivuxolimab in advanced cancers. Generated by immunoSEQ multiplex PCR, the TCRdb table keeps only in-frame clones and is missing some. The sample carries approximately 100,000 clones, around 90% recorded once. Sequenced here: CD4+ or CD8+ T cells sorted from blood, sampled in a trial of the OX40 agonist ivuxolimab. Receptors originate from an adult with an advanced solid tumor such as melanoma, head and neck, liver or kidney cancer.

The rearrangement uses TRBV28 and TRBJ2-3; TRBD2 matches at 10 bases. The germline V gene encodes CDR1 MDHEN and CDR2 SYDVKM. This CDR3 has 14 residues. The DNA for the CDR3 is TGTGCGAGCCTACTAGCGGGGCGCACAGATACGCAGTATTTT. Protein: CASLLAGRTDTQYF.

The V gene is TRBV28, the J gene TRBJ2-7; D is undetermined. Deletions cut 5 bases from V and 7 bases from J, with 15 bases between. The CDR3 has 13 amino acids. Per the germline V gene, CDR1 is MDHEN and CDR2 is SYDVKM. The CDR3 sequence is CASSTYSQREQYF. Written as DNA, the CDR3 is TGTGCCAGCAGTACCTATTCGCAACGGGAGCAGTACTTC.

The chain couples TRBV6-5 to TRBJ1-5; D gene ambiguous. This CDR3 comprises 13 residues. V was pared by 5 bases and J by 3 bases, with 8 bases between. The germline V gene encodes CDR1 MNHEY and CDR2 SVGAGI. CDR3 nucleotide sequence: TGTGCCAGCAGTGGACCCTCCAATCAGCCCCAGCATTTT. Translated, it gives CASSGPSNQPQHF.

This sequence joins TRBV7-7 and TRBJ2-5; 8 bases align to TRBD2. Germline CDR1 reads SSHAT; CDR2 reads FNYEAQ (reference sequence). Losses at the gene ends were 7 bases for V and 4 bases for J; bases not matched to a gene: 11. The CDR3 totals 15 residues. The CDR3 DNA reads TGTGCCAGCACCCGGGCGGGGGGCATCCCAGAGACCCAGTACTTC. It codes for CASTRAGGIPETQYF.

The V gene is TRBV7-2, the J gene TRBJ2-2, with 8 bases that match TRBD2. The CDR3 consists of 18 residues. Germline loops: CDR1 SGHTA, CDR2 FQGNSA. V trimming: 7 bases; J trimming: 1 base; junction bases outside the gene matches: 14. The CDR3 sequence is CASTPPGGAVRNTGELFF. DNA of the CDR3: TGTGCCAGCACGCCCCCGGGGGGGGCCGTACGGAACACCGGGGAGCTGTTTTTT.

The chain joins TRBV5-1 to TRBJ1-6; the match to TRBD1 covers 10 bases. This CDR3 region has 15 residues. The V gene's germline CDR1 is SGHRS and CDR2 YFSETQ. V shed 4 bases, J shed 10 bases, and the junction held 8 bases outside the gene matches. CDR3 protein: CASSVSTGGNSPLHF. In DNA form, the CDR3 reads TGCGCCAGCAGCGTGTCGACAGGGGGCAACTCACCCCTCCACTTT.

The chain has TRBV7-9 and TRBJ2-7; D is undetermined. This CDR3 comprises 13 residues. The ends were cut back, 3 bases at V and 5 bases at J, with 11 bases in the middle. CDR1 and CDR2 (germline): SEHNR, FQNEAQ (reference sequence). CDR3 protein: CASSFFGGDEQYF. Here the CDR3 DNA reads TGTGCCAGCAGCTTCTTCGGCGGAGACGAGCAGTACTTC.

The CDR3 region is CASSQDTFTSYGYTF. The DNA for the CDR3 is TGCGCCAGCAGCCAAGATACCTTTACGTCCTATGGCTACACCTTC. This sequence joins TRBV4-3 and TRBJ1-2; D is unclear. V lost 0 bases and J 4 bases, leaving 12 bases between the germline ends. The CDR3 loop spans 15 amino acids. CDR1 LGHNA and CDR2 YSLEER come from the germline V gene.

This clone was counted between two and nine times. This chain uses TRBV4-1 with TRBJ2-7; D is perhaps TRBD2 (5 bases). Trimming removed 3 bases from V and 2 bases from J, with 14 bases in between. CDR1 is MGHRA and CDR2 is YSYEKL in the germline V gene. CDR3 length: 15 residues. This chain's CDR3 is CASSQGITGTYEQYF. CDR3 in DNA: TGCGCCAGCAGCCAGGGGATCACGGGGACCTACGAGCAGTACTTC.

The chain links TRBV7-9 to TRBJ1-1; D ambiguous. Per the germline V gene, CDR1 is SEHNR and CDR2 is FQNEAQ (reference sequence). CDR3 length equals 14 residues. V shed 2 bases and J shed 0 bases, with 7 bases lying between them. Here the CDR3 reads CASSLRTLNTEAFF. CDR3 DNA sequence: TGTGCCAGCAGCTTACGGACGTTGAACACTGAAGCTTTCTTT.

This clone appeared a single time. The V gene is TRBV20-1, the J gene TRBJ1-2; D ambiguous. V was shortened by 8 bases and J by 2 bases, with 9 bases between the two germline ends. This CDR3 region has 11 residues. The V gene's germline CDR1 is DFQATT and CDR2 SNEGSKA (reference sequence). The CDR3 DNA follows: TGCAGTTACCCTCCAAACTATGGCTACACCTTC. Amino acid sequence: CSYPPNYGYTF.

The V and J genes are TRBV9 and TRBJ1-6; D is possibly TRBD1 (5 bases). CDR3 size: 13 residues. The V gene's germline CDR1 is SGDLS and CDR2 YYNGEE. V lost 3 bases and J lost 14, with 15 bases in between. The CDR3: CASSAGGGAALHF. The DNA of the CDR3 is TGTGCCAGCAGCGCCGGAGGAGGGGCGGCCCTCCACTTT.

The chain joins TRBV18 to TRBJ1-2; D gene ambiguous. The CDR3 spans 17 residues. The V end lost 3 bases, the J end lost 0 bases, and 17 bases lay between the germline ends. Germline V CDR1 and CDR2: KGHSH, LQKENI. The CDR3 nucleotides are TGTGCCAGCTCACCTATCCTACAGACTACTTCTAACTATGGCTACACCTTC. Translating it yields CASSPILQTTSNYGYTF.

This clone was counted a few times. This sequence joins TRBV29-1 and TRBJ1-2; D is uncertain. Looked up from germline, CDR1 is SQVTM and CDR2 is ANQGSEA. Trimming pared 6 bases from V and 2 bases from J, leaving 19 bases between. The CDR3 has 15 amino acids. CDR3 in DNA: TGCAGCGTCACCAACCCCTCCCTCTCAAACTATGGCTACACCTTC. Translating gives CSVTNPSLSNYGYTF. Complete variable domain (other parts from reference TRBV29-1 and TRBJ1-2): SAVISQKPSRDICQRGTSLTIQCQVDSQVTMMFWYRQQPGQSLTLIATANQGSEATYESGFVIDKFPISRPNLTFSTLTVSNMSPEDSSIYLCSVTNPSLSNYGYTFGSGTRLTVV.

This chain links TRBV2 with TRBJ1-1, with D unresolved. This CDR3 region has 12 residues. CDR1 SNHLY and CDR2 FYNNEI come from the germline V gene. V lost 7 bases and J 5 bases, leaving 11 bases between the germline ends. The CDR3 nucleotides are TGTGCCAGCAAAGAAGGGCGGACTGAAGCTTTCTTT. This encodes CASKEGRTEAFF.

The V and J genes are TRBV2 and TRBJ1-2; 9 bases are shared with TRBD1. J was trimmed by 5 bases and V by 7 bases; bases with no gene match: 2. This CDR3 region has 12 residues. Per germline, CDR1 SNHLY and CDR2 FYNNEI. The CDR3 reads CASTGQGYGYTF. CDR3 nucleotide sequence: TGTGCCAGCACTGGACAGGGGTATGGCTACACCTTC.

This chain connects TRBV4-1 to TRBJ2-5; possibly TRBD1 for D (5 bases). V lost 1 base and J lost 2, with 8 bases in between. The CDR3 is 14 amino acids. Germline CDR1 and CDR2: MGHRA and YSYEKL. The CDR3 DNA sequence: TGCGCCAGCAGCCAAGGGCGACAGCAAGAGACCCAGTACTTC. This translates into CASSQGRQQETQYF.

There are a few counts of this clone. This rearrangement joins TRBV2 to TRBJ1-5; 9 bases map to TRBD1. Germline CDR1 is SNHLY and CDR2 is FYNNEI. This CDR3 comprises 15 residues. V shed 1 base, J shed 4 bases, and the junction held 2 bases outside the gene matches. The CDR3 DNA follows: TGTGCCAGCAGTGAAGAGGGGACAGGGAATCAGCCCCAGCATTTT. This gives the protein CASSEEGTGNQPQHF.

The V call is TRBV2, the J call TRBJ2-3; D remains unclear. The V and J ends lost 5 bases and 4 bases respectively, with 4 bases between them. Germline V gene data show CDR1 as SNHLY and CDR2 as FYNNEI. CDR3 size: 11 residues. The CDR3 bases are TGTGCCAGCAGTTACTCAGATACGCAGTATTTT. Protein: CASSYSDTQYF.

J is TRBJ1-3 and V is TRBV7-8; D gene ambiguous. CDR1 and CDR2 (germline): SGHVS, FQNEAQ. Trimming shortened V by 5 bases and J by 6 bases, and 26 bases separated the two germline ends. The CDR3 has 18 residues. The DNA of the CDR3 is TGTGCCAGCAGCGCCGGTTATAAGGGTCGGCCGGAAGAAAACACCATATATTTT. As protein: CASSAGYKGRPEENTIYF.

V and J are TRBV11-3 and TRBJ2-3; 8 nucleotides agree with TRBD1. Germline CDR1 reads SGHNT; CDR2 reads YENEEA. CDR3 length equals 17 residues. V shed 1 base and J 3 bases; nucleotides not matched to a gene: 9. Written as DNA, the CDR3 is TGTGCCAGCAGCTTAGGGGGACGGACAGGGAGGACAGATACGCAGTATTTT. It translates to CASSLGGRTGRTDTQYF.

V is TRBV5-8 and J is TRBJ2-1; D gene unclear. From germline, CDR1 is SGHTS and CDR2 YDEGEE. This CDR3 is 12 amino acids long. Trimming shortened V by 1 base and J by 9 bases, and 8 bases separated the two germline ends. The CDR3 region is CASSLRLGEQFF. In nucleotides, the CDR3 is TGTGCCAGCAGCTTGCGGCTGGGTGAGCAGTTCTTC.

This chain links TRBV4-3 with TRBJ1-6, with D possibly matching TRBD1 (5 bases). The CDR3 sequence is 14 residues long. V was pared by 4 bases and J by 7 bases, with 11 bases between. Germline V gene data show CDR1 as LGHNA and CDR2 as YSLEER. The CDR3 DNA reads TGCGCCAGCAGCCTTGAGACAGTAAATTCACCCCTCCACTTT. Its translation: CASSLETVNSPLHF.

This sequence joins TRBV7-2 and TRBJ2-5; TRBD2 matches at 9 bases. Germline-derived CDR1 and CDR2 are SGHTA and FQGNSA. With 5 bases clipped from V and 4 bases from J, the junction kept 5 bases outside the gene matches. The CDR3 totals 14 residues. The CDR3 region is CASSPLRGGETQYF. DNA of the CDR3: TGTGCCAGCAGCCCCCTGCGGGGGGGAGAGACCCAGTACTTC.

The gene calls are TRBV27 and TRBJ2-5; D possibly corresponds to TRBD1 (6 bases). The germline V and J ends were trimmed by 4 bases and 4 bases, with 10 bases remaining between them. Germline CDR1 and CDR2: MNHEY and SMNVEV (reference sequence). This CDR3 has 13 residues. The CDR3 coding sequence is TGTGCCAGCAGTTATACAGGGTCAGAGACCCAGTACTTC. This encodes CASSYTGSETQYF.